The clone carrying this T cell receptor (beta chain) has at least ten counts. Germline V gene lookup returns CDR1 DFQATT and CDR2 SNEGSKA (reference sequence). V lost 2 bases and J lost 3, with 8 bases in between. The length of the CDR3 is 12 residues. These data originate in a study of T cells in Graves' hyperthyroidism and ophthalmopathy. Uncontrolled infection, other autoimmune disease, pregnancy or lactation excluded patients. Diagnoses were established using clinical symptoms, serum thyroxine and TRAb, thyroid ultrasound and orbital computed tomography. Researchers amplified the TCR beta CDR3 regions from RNA transcripts. HTBI primers were used for first-round RT-PCR of the TCR CDR3. MiXCR was run by TCRdb on the multiplex PCR reads, yielding one entry per CDR3 protein. Found here are 300,000 to 500,000 distinct CDR3 sequences, over 12% of them singletons; the top ten hold 25% to 30%.

The sequenced material came from blood. V is TRBV20-1 and J is TRBJ2-7; D call uncertain. The receptor was isolated from a man in his fifties with Graves' ophthalmopathy. CDR3: CSARNSIYEQYF. CDR3 coding DNA: TGCAGTGCTAGAAACAGTATCTACGAGCAGTACTTC.